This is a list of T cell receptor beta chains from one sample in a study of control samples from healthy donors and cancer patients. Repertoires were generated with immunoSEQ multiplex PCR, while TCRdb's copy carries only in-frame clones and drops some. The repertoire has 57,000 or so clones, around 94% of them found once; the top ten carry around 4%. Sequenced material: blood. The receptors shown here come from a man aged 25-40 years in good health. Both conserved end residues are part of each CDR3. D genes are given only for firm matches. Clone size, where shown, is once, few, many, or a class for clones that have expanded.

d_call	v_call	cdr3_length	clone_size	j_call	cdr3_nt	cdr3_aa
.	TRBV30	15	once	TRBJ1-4	TGTGCCTGGAGTGTAAGGTCCAGGACGGATGAAAAACTGTTTTTT	CAWSVRSRTDEKLFF
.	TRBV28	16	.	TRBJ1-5	TGTGCCAGCAGTTTGGAGGGGGGGACGTGGAGTCAGCCCCAGCATTTT	CASSLEGGTWSQPQHF
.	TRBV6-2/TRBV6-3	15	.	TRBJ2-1	TGTGCCAGCAGTTACCGCGGACCAGGAACGGGTGAGCAGTTCTTC	CASSYRGPGTGEQFF
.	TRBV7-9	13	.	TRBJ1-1	TGTGCCAGCAGCCCGACGGTGAACACTGAAGCTTTCTTT	CASSPTVNTEAFF
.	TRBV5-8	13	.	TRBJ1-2	TGTGCCAGCAGTTTTGGACGGATCTATGGCTACACCTTC	CASSFGRIYGYTF
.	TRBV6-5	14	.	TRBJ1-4	TGTGCCAGCAGTCGGGAATTCGGGAATGAAAAACTGTTTTTT	CASSREFGNEKLFF
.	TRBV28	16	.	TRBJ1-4	TGTGCCAGCAGCCAATTCACCAGTAGAGTGAATGAAAAACTGTTTTTT	CASSQFTSRVNEKLFF
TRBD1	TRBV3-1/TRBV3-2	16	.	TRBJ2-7	TGTGCCAGCAGCCATCCGAGGGGCAGGGGGACCTACGAGCAGTACTTC	CASSHPRGRGTYEQYF
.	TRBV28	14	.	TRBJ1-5	TGTGCCAGCAGTTTAACGGCAGGCGGTCAGCCCCAGCATTTT	CASSLTAGGQPQHF
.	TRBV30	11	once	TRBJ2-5	TGTGCCTGGAACGCCAGAGAGACCCAGTACTTC	CAWNARETQYF
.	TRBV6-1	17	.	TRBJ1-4	TGTGCCAGCAGTGGAACACGCTCGATTGCAACTAATGAAAAACTGTTTTTT	CASSGTRSIATNEKLFF
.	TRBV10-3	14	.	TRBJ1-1	TGTGCCATCAGTGAGTTGGGGACCAACACTGAAGCTTTCTTT	CAISELGTNTEAFF
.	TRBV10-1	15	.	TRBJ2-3	TGCGCCAGCTGGAGGTCGGCGGGGATCACAGATACGCAGTATTTT	CASWRSAGITDTQYF
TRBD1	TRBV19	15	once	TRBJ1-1	TGTGCCAGTAGTCTGCCGACAGGGAGTGAAGGTGAAGCTTTCTTT	CASSLPTGSEGEAFF
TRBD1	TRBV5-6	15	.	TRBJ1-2	TGTGCCAGCAGCTCTGACAGGGGTTGGTACTATGGCTACACCTTC	CASSSDRGWYYGYTF
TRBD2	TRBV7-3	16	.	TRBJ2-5	TGTGCCAGCAGCTTAACCGGCGCGGGGGGGCACGAGACCCAGTACTTC	CASSLTGAGGHETQYF
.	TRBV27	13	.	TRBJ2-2	TGTGCCAGCAGTTTCCGGGGGCCCGGGGAGCTGTTTTTT	CASSFRGPGELFF
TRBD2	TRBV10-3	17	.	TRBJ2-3	TGTGCCATCAGTGCACCACTAGCGGACCTTAGCACAGATACGCAGTATTTT	CAISAPLADLSTDTQYF
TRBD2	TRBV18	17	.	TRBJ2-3	TGTGCCAGCTCACCCGGGCTAGCGGGAGGCCGCACAGATACGCAGTATTTT	CASSPGLAGGRTDTQYF
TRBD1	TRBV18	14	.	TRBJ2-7	TGTGCCAGCTCACCCGGGACAGCCGCCTACGAGCAGTACTTC	CASSPGTAAYEQYF
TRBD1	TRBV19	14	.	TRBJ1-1	TGTGCCAGTAGTATAGGGACAGGGACCACTGAAGCTTTCTTT	CASSIGTGTTEAFF
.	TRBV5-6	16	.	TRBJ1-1	TGTGCCAGCAGCTTGGGACAGGTTCGGGGGAACACTGAAGCTTTCTTT	CASSLGQVRGNTEAFF
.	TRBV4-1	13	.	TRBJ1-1	TGCGCCAGCAGCGTTGAGGGGAACACTGAAGCTTTCTTT	CASSVEGNTEAFF
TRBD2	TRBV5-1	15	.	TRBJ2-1	TGCGCCAGCAGCTTGCCTAGCGGGAGGGTGAGTGAGCAGTTCTTC	CASSLPSGRVSEQFF
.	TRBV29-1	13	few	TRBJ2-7	TGCAGCGTTGTCCCCGTTAGCTCCTACGAGCAGTACTTC	CSVVPVSSYEQYF
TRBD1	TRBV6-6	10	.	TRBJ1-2	TGTGCCAGCAAGGGACAGAGCTACACCTTC	CASKGQSYTF
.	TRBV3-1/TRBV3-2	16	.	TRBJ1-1	TGTGCCAGCAGCCAAGAGTTGCTAAGGGCGAACACTGAAGCTTTCTTT	CASSQELLRANTEAFF
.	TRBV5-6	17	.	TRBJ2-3	TGTGCCAGCAGCTTGGACGGCGGGATAAGGGGAACAGATACGCAGTATTTT	CASSLDGGIRGTDTQYF
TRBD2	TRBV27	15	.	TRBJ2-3	TGTGCCAGCAGGACTAGCGGGAGGGCCCAAGATACGCAGTATTTT	CASRTSGRAQDTQYF
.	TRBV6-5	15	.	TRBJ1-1	TGTGCCAGCAGGGTTTCTAGAACCTTGAACACTGAAGCTTTCTTT	CASRVSRTLNTEAFF
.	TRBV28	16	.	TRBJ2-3	TGTGCCAGCAGTTTGGGGATGTTCTTTAGCACAGATACGCAGTATTTT	CASSLGMFFSTDTQYF
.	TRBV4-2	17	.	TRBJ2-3	TGTGCCAGCAGCCAAGCAGCCAGCGGGACAGGCACAGATACGCAGTATTTT	CASSQAASGTGTDTQYF
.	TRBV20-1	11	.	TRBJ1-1	TGCAGTGCCGACGGATCCACTGAAGCTTTCTTT	CSADGSTEAFF
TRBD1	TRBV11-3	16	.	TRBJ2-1	TGTGCCAGCAGCTTCTCCGACGGGACAGGGAAAAATGAGCAGTTCTTC	CASSFSDGTGKNEQFF
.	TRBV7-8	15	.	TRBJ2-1	TGTGCCAGCAGCTTAGACCGGGTCCGGGGGAATGAGCAGTTCTTC	CASSLDRVRGNEQFF
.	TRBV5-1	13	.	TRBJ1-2	TGCGCCAGCAGCTTGACAGCCAACTATGGCTACACCTTC	CASSLTANYGYTF
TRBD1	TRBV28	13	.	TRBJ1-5	TGTGCCAGCAGTCTGACAGGGTATCAGCCCCAGCATTTT	CASSLTGYQPQHF
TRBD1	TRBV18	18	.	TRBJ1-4	TGTGCCAGCTCACCATTACCGACAGGGAGGGAGAGAAATGAAAAACTGTTTTTT	CASSPLPTGRERNEKLFF
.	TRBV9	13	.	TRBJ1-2	TGTGCCAGCAGCGTACCGGGAGCCCATGGCTACACCTTC	CASSVPGAHGYTF
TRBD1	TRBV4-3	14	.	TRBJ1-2	TGCGCCAGCAGCCAGGGGACAGGAGGAAGTGGCTACACCTTC	CASSQGTGGSGYTF
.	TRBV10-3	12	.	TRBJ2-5	TGTGCCATCGCGGGGTTGCAAGAGACCCAGTACTTC	CAIAGLQETQYF
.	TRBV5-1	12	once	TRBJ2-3	TGCGCCAGCAGCGATGCCACAGATACGCAGTATTTT	CASSDATDTQYF
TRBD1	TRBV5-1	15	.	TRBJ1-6	TGCGCCAGCAGCTCGCTCGGACAGGCCAATTCACCCCTCCACTTT	CASSSLGQANSPLHF
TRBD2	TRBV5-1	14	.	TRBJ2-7	TGCGCCAGCAGCTTTATAGCGGGACCCTACGAGCAGTACTTC	CASSFIAGPYEQYF
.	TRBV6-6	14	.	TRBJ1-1	TGTGCCAGCAGTTACTATAGACAGAGGAATGAAGCTTTCTTT	CASSYYRQRNEAFF
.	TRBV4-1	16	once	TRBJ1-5	TGCGCCAGCAGCCAAGTTGACCGGAGAGGCAATCAGCCCCAGCATTTT	CASSQVDRRGNQPQHF
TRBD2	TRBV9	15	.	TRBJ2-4	TGTGCCAGCAGCCCGGGGGAGGGGCTAGCGACCATTCAGTACTTC	CASSPGEGLATIQYF
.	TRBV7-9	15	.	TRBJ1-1	TGTGCCAGCAGCCCATTGGGGGGCTGGGACACTGAAGCTTTCTTT	CASSPLGGWDTEAFF
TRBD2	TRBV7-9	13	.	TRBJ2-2	TGTGCCAGCAGCTGGGGGGGTCCCGGGGAGCTGTTTTTT	CASSWGGPGELFF
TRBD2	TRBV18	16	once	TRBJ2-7	TGTGCCAGCTCACCCAAGCGGGGCAGGTATAGTGAAGAGCAGTACTTC	CASSPKRGRYSEEQYF
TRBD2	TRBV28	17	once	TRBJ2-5	TGTGCCAGCAGTTTATCGACTAGCGGGAGGCCTGAGGAGACCCAGTACTTC	CASSLSTSGRPEETQYF
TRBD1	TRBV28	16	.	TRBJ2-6	TGTGCCAGCAGTCGGACAGGGGGAACTGGGGCCAACGTCCTGACTTTC	CASSRTGGTGANVLTF
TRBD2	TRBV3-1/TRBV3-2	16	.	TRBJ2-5	TGTGCCAGCAGCCAAGACTTCGGGGGGGGCCGAGAGACCCAGTACTTC	CASSQDFGGGRETQYF
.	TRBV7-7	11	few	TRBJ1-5	TGTGCCAGCGCCACGGCCCAGCCCCAGCATTTT	CASATAQPQHF
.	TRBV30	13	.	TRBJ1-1	TGTGCCTGGACGTTAGGGATGAACACTGAAGCTTTCTTT	CAWTLGMNTEAFF
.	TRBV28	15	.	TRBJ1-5	TGTGCCAGCGGGTATCGGGACGCTTGGGCTCAGCCCCAGCATTTT	CASGYRDAWAQPQHF
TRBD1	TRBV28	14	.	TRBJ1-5	TGTGCCAGCAGCCCCGACAGGGTTTATCAGCCCCAGCATTTT	CASSPDRVYQPQHF